The source of this T cell receptor (beta chain) is a study of neurological immune-mediated disorders. Study results and limitations: In HTLV-1-associated myelopathy, TCR clonal expansion was greatest, whereas multiple sclerosis had the least, falling below healthy controls.

This clonotype was recorded many times. The target antigen is unknown. Germline assignment: CDR1 MGHRA and CDR2 YSYEKL. V dropped 3 bases and J dropped 0; count of bases not matched to a gene: 13. The CDR3 extends over 18 amino acids. In TCRdb, the 5' RACE reads were re-called with MiXCR into one record per CDR3 protein. Of tens of thousands of distinct CDR3 sequences detected, 4% to 5.5% appear once; the ten largest clones hold under 6.5%. The chain uses TRBV4-1 and TRBJ1-1; 7 bases line up with TRBD1. This receptor was taken from a woman in her sixties or seventies with multiple sclerosis. The specimen was PBMCs. The CDR3 DNA reads TGCGCCAGCAGCCAGGCTACAGGGGCCCTCTCTCTGAACACTGAAGCTTTCTTT. Its translation: CASSQATGALSLNTEAFF.